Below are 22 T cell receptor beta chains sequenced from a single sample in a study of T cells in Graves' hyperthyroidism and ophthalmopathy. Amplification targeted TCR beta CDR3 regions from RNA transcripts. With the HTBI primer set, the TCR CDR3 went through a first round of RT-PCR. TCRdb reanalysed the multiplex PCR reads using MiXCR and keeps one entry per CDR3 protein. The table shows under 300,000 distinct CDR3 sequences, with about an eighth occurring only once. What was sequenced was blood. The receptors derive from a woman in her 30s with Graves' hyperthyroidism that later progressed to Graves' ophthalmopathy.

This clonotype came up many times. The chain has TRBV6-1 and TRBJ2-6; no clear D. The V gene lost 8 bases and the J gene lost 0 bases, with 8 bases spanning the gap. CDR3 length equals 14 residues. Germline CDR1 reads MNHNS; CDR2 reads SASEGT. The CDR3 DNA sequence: TGTGCCAGCGGAATGGGCTCTGGGGCCAACGTCCTGACTTTC. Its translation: CASGMGSGANVLTF.

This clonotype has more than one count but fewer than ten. The CDR3 spells CASETGTLLREQYF. The CDR3 DNA is TGTGCCAGCGAAACCGGGACTTTACTACGCGAGCAGTACTTC. The chain recombines TRBV7-9 with TRBJ2-7; TRBD2 is a possible D gene (6 bases). V shed 8 bases and J shed 6 bases, with 20 bases lying between them. The CDR3 loop spans 14 amino acids. The germline gives CDR1 SEHNR, CDR2 FQNEAQ (reference sequence).

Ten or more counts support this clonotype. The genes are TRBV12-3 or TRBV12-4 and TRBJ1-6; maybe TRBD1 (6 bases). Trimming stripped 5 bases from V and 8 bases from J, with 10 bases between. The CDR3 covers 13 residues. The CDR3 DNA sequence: TGTGCCAGCAGTGGTCAGGGGTATTCACCCCTCCACTTT. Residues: CASSGQGYSPLHF.

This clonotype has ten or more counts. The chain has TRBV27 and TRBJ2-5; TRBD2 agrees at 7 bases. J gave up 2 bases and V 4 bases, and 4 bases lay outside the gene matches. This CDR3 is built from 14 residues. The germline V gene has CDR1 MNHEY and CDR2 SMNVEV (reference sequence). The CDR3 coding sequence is TGTGCCAGCAGTTCTTGGGGGGGACAAGAGACCCAGTACTTC. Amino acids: CASSSWGGQETQYF.

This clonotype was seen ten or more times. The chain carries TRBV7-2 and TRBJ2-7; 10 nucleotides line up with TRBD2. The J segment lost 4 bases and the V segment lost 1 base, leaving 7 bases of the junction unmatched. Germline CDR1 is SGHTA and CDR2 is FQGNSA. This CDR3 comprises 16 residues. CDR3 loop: CASSLVGSSGSYEQYF. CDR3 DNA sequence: TGTGCCAGCAGCTTAGTTGGGTCTAGCGGGAGTTACGAGCAGTACTTC.

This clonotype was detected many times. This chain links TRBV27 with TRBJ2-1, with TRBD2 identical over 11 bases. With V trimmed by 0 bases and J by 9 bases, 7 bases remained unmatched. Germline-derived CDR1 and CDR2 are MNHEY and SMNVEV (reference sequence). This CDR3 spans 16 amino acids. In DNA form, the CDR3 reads TGTGCCAGCAGTTTATCCTTTAGCGGGAGGGCCTCTGAGCAGTTCTTC. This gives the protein CASSLSFSGRASEQFF.

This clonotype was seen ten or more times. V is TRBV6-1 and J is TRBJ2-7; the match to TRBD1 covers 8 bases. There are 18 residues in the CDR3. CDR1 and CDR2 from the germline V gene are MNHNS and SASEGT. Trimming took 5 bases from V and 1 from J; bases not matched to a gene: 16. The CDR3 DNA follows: TGTGCCAGCAGTTACCGCTTTAACGGACAGGGACGGTCCTACGAGCAGTACTTC. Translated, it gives CASSYRFNGQGRSYEQYF.

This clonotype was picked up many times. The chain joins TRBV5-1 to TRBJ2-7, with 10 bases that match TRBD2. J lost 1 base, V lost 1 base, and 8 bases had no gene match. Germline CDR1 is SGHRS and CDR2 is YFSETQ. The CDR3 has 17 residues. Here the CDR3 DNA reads TGCGCCAGCAGCTTGATCCCGCCGACTAGCGGGTCCTACGAGCAGTACTTC. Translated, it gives CASSLIPPTSGSYEQYF.

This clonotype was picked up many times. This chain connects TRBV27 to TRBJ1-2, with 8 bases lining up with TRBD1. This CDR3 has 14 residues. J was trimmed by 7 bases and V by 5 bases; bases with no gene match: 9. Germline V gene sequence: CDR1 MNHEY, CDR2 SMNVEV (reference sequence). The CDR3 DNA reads TGTGCCAGCAGTCCGCAGGACAGGGTATTTGGCTACACCTTC. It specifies CASSPQDRVFGYTF.

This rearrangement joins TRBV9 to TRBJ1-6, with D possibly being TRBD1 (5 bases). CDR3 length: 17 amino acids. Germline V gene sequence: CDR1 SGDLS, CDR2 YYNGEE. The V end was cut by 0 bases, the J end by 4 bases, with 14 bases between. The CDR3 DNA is TGTGCCAGCAGCGTAGCTGAGGGACGGGGTTATAATTCACCCCTCCACTTT. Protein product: CASSVAEGRGYNSPLHF.

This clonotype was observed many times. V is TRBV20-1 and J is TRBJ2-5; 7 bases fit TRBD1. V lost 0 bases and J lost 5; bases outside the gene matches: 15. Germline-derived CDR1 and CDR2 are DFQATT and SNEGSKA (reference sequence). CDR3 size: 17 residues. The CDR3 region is CSARDPGWQGVRETQYF. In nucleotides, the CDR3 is TGCAGTGCTAGAGACCCTGGATGGCAGGGGGTGAGGGAGACCCAGTACTTC.

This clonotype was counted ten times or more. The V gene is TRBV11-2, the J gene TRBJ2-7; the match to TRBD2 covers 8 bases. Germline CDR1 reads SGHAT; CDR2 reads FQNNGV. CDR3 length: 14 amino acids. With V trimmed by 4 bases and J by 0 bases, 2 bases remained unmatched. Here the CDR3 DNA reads TGTGCCAGCAGCTCTAGCGGGTACTCCTACGAGCAGTACTTC. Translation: CASSSSGYSYEQYF.

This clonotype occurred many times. The DNA of the CDR3 is TGTGCCAGCAGTTGGACTAGCCCCTCTGTGGGCGGGGAGCTGTTTTTT. Translated: CASSWTSPSVGGELFF. This sequence joins TRBV12-3 or TRBV12-4 and TRBJ2-2; TRBD2 agrees at 8 bases. With V trimmed by 4 bases and J by 7 bases, 11 bases remained unmatched. This CDR3 is 16 amino acids long.

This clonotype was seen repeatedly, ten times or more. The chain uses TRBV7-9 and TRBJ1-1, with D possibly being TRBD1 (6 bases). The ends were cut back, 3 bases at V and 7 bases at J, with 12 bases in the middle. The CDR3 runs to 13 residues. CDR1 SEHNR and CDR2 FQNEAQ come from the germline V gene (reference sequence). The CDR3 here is CASSLEQGLEAFF. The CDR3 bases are TGTGCCAGCAGCTTGGAACAGGGTCTTGAAGCTTTCTTT.

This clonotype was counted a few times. The CDR3 protein is CASSQGVGGRLSSGNTIYF. The CDR3 DNA is TGTGCCAGCAGCCAAGGGGTAGGAGGACGGCTCTCATCTGGAAACACCATATATTTT. The chain is built from TRBV14 and TRBJ1-3, with D unresolved. V dropped 1 base and J dropped 1 base, with 20 bases sitting between them. This CDR3 has 19 residues. CDR1 is SGHDN, CDR2 FVKESK, per germline.

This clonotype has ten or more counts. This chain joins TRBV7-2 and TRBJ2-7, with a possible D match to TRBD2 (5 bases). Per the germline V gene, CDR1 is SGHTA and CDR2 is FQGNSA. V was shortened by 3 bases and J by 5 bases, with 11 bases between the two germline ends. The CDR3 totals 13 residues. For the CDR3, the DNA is TGTGCCAGCAGCTTTGGGCTAGCCGACGAGCAGTACTTC. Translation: CASSFGLADEQYF.

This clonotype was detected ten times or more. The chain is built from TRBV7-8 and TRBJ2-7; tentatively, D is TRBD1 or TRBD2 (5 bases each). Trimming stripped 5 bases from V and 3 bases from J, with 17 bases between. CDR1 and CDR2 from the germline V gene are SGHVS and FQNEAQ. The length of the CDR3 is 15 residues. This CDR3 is CASSPAGTRVYEQYF. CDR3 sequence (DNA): TGTGCCAGCAGCCCGGCCGGGACCAGGGTCTACGAGCAGTACTTC.

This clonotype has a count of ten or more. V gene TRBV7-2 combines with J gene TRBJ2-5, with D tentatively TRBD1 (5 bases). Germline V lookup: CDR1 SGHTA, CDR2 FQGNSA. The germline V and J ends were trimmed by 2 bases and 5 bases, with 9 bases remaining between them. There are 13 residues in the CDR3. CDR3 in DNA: TGTGCCAGCAGCTTAATAGGGGTGGAGACCCAGTACTTC. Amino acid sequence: CASSLIGVETQYF.

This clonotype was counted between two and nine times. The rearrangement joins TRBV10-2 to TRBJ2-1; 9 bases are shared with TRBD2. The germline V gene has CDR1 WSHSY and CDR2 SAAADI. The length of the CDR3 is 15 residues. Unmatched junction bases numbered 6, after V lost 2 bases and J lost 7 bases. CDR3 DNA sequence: TGCGCCAGCAGTGAGGAACTAGCGGGCGGTAATGAGCAGTTCTTC. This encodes CASSEELAGGNEQFF.

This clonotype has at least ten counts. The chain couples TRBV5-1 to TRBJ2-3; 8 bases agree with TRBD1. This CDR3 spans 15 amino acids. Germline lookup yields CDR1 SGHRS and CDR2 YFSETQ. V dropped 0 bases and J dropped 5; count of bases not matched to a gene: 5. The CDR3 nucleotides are TGCGCCAGCAGCTTGGGGACAGGGTATGAAGATACGCAGTATTTT. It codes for CASSLGTGYEDTQYF.

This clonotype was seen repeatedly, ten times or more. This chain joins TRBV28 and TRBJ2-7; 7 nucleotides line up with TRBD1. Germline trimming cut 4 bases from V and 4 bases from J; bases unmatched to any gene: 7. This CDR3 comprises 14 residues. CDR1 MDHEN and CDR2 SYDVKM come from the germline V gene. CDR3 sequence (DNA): TGTGCCAGCAGTTCCGGGACAGAACGATACGAGCAGTACTTC. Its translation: CASSSGTERYEQYF.

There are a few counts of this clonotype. The CDR3 DNA follows: TGTGCCAGCAGCGAGGGTCCGATAAACACCGGGGAGCTGTTTTTT. Translated, it gives CASSEGPINTGELFF. The rearrangement uses TRBV7-9 and TRBJ2-2; D perhaps matches TRBD2 (5 bases). V lost 5 bases and J lost 2, with 12 bases in between. The CDR3 loop spans 15 amino acids. Per germline, CDR1 SEHNR and CDR2 FQNEAQ (reference sequence). Full variable domain (rest looked up from reference TRBV7-9 and TRBJ2-2): DTGVSQNPRHKITKRGQNVTFRCDPISEHNRLYWYRQTLGQGPEFLTYFQNEAQLEKSRLLSDRFSAERPKGSFSTLEIQRTEQGDSAMYLCASSEGPINTGELFFGEGSRLTVL.